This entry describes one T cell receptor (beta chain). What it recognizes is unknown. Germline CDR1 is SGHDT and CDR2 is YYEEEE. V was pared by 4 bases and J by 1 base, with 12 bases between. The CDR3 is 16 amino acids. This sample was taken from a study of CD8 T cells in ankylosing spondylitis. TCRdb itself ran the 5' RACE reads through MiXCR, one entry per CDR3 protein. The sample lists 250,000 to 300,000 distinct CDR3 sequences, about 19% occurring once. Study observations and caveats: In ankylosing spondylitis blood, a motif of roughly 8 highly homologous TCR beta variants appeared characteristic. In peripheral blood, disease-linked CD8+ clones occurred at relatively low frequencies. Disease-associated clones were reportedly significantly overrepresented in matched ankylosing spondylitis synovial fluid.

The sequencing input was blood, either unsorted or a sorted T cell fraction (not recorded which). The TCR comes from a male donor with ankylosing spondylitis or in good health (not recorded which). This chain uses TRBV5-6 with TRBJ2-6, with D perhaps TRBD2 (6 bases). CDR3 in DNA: TGTGCCAGCAGCGCTCTAGCGCCTTCTGGGGCCAACGTCCTGACTTTC. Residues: CASSALAPSGANVLTF.